Below, 8 T cell receptor beta chains from the same sample are listed, as sequenced in a study of response to subunit inactivated influenza vaccine. TCRdb fed the RT-PCR reads into MiXCR, producing one record per CDR3 protein. The sample carries 610,000 or so distinct CDR3 sequences, around 13% recorded once. The material was PBMCs from blood, obtained 11 to 12 days after vaccination. These receptors came from a man aged 45-60 years who received an inactivated influenza vaccine.

This clonotype was seen only once. This sequence joins TRBV20-1 and TRBJ1-4, with a weak D call TRBD1 (5 bases). V was trimmed by 5 bases and J by 1 base, leaving 17 bases between them. The CDR3 is made up of 16 amino acids. Germline lookup yields CDR1 DFQATT and CDR2 SNEGSKA (reference sequence). Here the CDR3 DNA reads TGCAGTGCTCCGCACAGGATTGGGCGAACTAATGAAAAACTGTTTTTT. Its translation is CSAPHRIGRTNEKLFF.

This clonotype has a single count. The chain combines TRBV7-2 with TRBJ1-1, with TRBD1 matching over 7 bases. In germline, CDR1 is SGHTA, CDR2 FQGNSA. CDR3 length equals 14 residues. J gave up 8 bases and V 3 bases, and 9 bases lay outside the gene matches. This chain's CDR3 is CASSFSTGAGEAFF. In DNA, the CDR3 is TGTGCCAGCAGCTTTAGTACAGGGGCAGGGGAAGCTTTCTTT.

The genes are TRBV7-3 and TRBJ2-1, with a tentative D call TRBD2 (6 bases). V was trimmed by 5 bases and J by 7 bases, leaving 15 bases between them. CDR1 SGHTA and CDR2 FQGTGA come from the germline V gene. The CDR3 is 14 amino acids. The CDR3 protein is CASSGGTPGNEQFF. DNA of the CDR3: TGTGCCAGCAGCGGCGGGACTCCGGGGAATGAGCAGTTCTTC.

This clonotype was detected once. A read error may produce the germline difference seen at one junction end. The chain employs TRBV5-1 and TRBJ2-2; D might be TRBD1 (6 bases). CDR1 is SGHRS and CDR2 is YFSETQ in the germline V gene. CDR3 length: 15 residues. The CDR3 DNA sequence: TGCGCCATCAGCCCGGGACACGGTAACACCGGGGAGCTGTTTTTT. It encodes CAISPGHGNTGELFF.

The rearrangement links TRBV2 to TRBJ1-1; D not certain. The CDR3 has 13 residues. V lost 3 bases and J 2 bases, leaving 7 bases between the germline ends. CDR1 and CDR2 (germline): SNHLY, FYNNEI. The CDR3 reads CASSERSNTEAFF. In nucleotides, the CDR3 is TGTGCCAGCAGTGAGCGGAGTAACACTGAAGCTTTCTTT.

This clonotype was detected ten times or more. This chain joins TRBV7-2 and TRBJ2-1; TRBD1 matches at 9 bases. Trimming at V came to 1 base and at J to 10 bases, leaving 8 bases not matched to a gene. This CDR3 is 15 amino acids long. The germline V gene has CDR1 SGHTA and CDR2 FQGNSA. The CDR3 is CASSLDRDRVREQFF. CDR3 DNA: TGTGCCAGCAGCTTAGATCGGGACAGGGTCCGGGAGCAGTTCTTC.

This clonotype was seen more than once but under ten times. CDR3 residues: CSARDLRGRLGSNTEAFF. CDR3 nucleotide sequence: TGCAGTGCTAGAGATCTCAGGGGGCGCCTAGGTTCGAACACTGAAGCTTTCTTT. This chain joins TRBV20-1 and TRBJ1-1; 8 bases agree with TRBD1. V dropped 0 bases and J dropped 1; count of bases not matched to a gene: 13. Germline V CDR1 and CDR2: DFQATT, SNEGSKA (reference sequence). CDR3 length equals 18 residues.

This clonotype was recorded at least ten times. The junction and the germline gene differ at one end; a read error may be behind it. This chain links TRBV5-1 with TRBJ2-5, with D perhaps assigned TRBD1 or TRBD2 (5 bases each). Germline CDR1 and CDR2: SGHRS and YFSETQ. The CDR3 runs 12 residues. This CDR3 is CASSLEGETQYF. CDR3 coding DNA: TGTGCCAGCAGTTTAGAGGGGGAGACCCAGTACTTC.